The following is a TCR beta chain sequence with its context. The sample originates from a study of T cell responses to AZD1222 COVID-19 vaccine. Measured with immunoSEQ multiplex PCR; TCRdb has only the in-frame clones, and not every one. The repertoire holds 75,000 to 95,000 clones, with approximately 84% as singletons. This CDR3 is 15 amino acids long. CDR1 and CDR2 (germline): SGHRS, YFSETQ. V shed 0 bases and J shed 8 bases, with 17 bases lying between them. The sample was peripheral blood, taken on day 0 of AZD1222 vaccination. J is TRBJ1-2 and V is TRBV5-1; D is possibly TRBD1 (6 bases). This receptor was identified in an adult in good health. CDR3 DNA sequence: TGCGCCAGCAGCTTGGAAGGGGGGGCGCAAAGGGGCTACACCTTC. This encodes CASSLEGGAQRGYTF.